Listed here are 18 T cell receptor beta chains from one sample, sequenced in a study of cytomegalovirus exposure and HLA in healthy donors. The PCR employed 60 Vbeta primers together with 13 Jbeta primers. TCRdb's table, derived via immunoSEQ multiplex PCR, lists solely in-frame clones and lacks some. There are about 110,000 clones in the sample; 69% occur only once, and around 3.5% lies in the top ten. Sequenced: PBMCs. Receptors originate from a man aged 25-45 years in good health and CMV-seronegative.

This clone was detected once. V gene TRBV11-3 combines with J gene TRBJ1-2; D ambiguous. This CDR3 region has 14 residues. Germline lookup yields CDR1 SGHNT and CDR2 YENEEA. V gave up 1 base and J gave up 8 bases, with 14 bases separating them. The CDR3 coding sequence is TGTGCCAGCAGCTTAGGAACGGGTTATGGAGGCTACACCTTC. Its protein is CASSLGTGYGGYTF.

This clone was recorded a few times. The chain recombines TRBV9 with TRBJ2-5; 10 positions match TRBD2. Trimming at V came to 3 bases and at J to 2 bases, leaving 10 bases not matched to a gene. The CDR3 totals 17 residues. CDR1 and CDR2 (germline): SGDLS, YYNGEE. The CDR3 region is CASSATGTSVIQETQYF. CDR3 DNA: TGTGCCAGCAGCGCTACCGGGACTAGCGTTATACAAGAGACCCAGTACTTC.

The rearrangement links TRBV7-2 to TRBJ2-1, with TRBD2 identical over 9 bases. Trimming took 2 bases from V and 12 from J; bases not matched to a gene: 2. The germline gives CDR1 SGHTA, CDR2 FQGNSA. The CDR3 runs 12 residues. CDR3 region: CASSLLAGRQFF. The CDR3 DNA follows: TGTGCCAGCAGCTTACTAGCGGGAAGGCAGTTCTTC.

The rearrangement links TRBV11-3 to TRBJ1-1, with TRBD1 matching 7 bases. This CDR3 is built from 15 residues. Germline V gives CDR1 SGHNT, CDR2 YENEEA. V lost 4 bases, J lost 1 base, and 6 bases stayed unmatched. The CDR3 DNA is TGTGCCAGCAGCTCCTCCAGGGGGAAGAACACTGAAGCTTTCTTT. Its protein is CASSSSRGKNTEAFF.

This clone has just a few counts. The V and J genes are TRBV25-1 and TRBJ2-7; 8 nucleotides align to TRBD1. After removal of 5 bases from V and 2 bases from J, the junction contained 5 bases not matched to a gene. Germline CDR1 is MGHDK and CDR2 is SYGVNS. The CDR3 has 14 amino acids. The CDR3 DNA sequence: TGTGCCAGCAGTAAACAGGGGGGAACCTACGAGCAGTACTTC. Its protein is CASSKQGGTYEQYF.

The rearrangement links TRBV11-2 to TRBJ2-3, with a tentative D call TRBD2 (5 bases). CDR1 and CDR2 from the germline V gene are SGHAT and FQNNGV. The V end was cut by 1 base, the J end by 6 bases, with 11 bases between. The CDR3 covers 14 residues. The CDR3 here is CASSLVDRGDTQYF. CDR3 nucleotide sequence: TGTGCCAGCAGCTTAGTTGACCGCGGGGATACGCAGTATTTT.

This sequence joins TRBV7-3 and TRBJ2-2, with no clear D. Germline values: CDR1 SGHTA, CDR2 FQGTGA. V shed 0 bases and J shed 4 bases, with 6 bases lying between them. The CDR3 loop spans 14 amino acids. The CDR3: CASSLTVLTGELFF. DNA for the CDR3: TGTGCCAGCAGCTTAACTGTCCTCACCGGGGAGCTGTTTTTT.

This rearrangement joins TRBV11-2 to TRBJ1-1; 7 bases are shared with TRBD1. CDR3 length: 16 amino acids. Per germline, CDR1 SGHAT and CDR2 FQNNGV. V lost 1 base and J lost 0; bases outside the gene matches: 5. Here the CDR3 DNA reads TGTGCCAGCAGCTTAGTTACGGGACAGCTGAACACTGAAGCTTTCTTT. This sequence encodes CASSLVTGQLNTEAFF.

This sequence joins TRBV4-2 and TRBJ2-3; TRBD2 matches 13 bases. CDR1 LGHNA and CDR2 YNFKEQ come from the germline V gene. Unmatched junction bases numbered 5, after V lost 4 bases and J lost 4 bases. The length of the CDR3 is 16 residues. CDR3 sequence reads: CASSRQGLAGSDTQYF. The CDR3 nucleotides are TGTGCCAGCAGCCGACAGGGACTAGCGGGATCAGATACGCAGTATTTT.

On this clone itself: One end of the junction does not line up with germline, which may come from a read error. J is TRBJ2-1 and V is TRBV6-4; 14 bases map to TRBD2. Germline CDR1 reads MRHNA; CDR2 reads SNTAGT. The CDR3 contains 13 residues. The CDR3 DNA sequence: TGTGCCAGCAGTGACGGGACTAGCGGGAGTTTAATCTTC. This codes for CASSDGTSGSLIF.

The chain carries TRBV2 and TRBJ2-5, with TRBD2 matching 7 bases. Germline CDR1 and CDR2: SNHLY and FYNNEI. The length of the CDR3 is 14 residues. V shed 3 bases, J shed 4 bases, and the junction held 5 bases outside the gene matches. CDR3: CASSDGQRGETQYF. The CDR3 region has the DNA TGTGCCAGCAGTGATGGGCAGCGGGGAGAGACCCAGTACTTC. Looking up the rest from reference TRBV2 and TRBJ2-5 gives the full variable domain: EPEVTQTPSHQVTQMGQEVILRCVPISNHLYFYWYRQILGQKVEFLVSFYNNEISEKSEIFDDQFSVERPDGSNFTLKIRSTKLEDSAMYFCASSDGQRGETQYFGPGTRLLVL.

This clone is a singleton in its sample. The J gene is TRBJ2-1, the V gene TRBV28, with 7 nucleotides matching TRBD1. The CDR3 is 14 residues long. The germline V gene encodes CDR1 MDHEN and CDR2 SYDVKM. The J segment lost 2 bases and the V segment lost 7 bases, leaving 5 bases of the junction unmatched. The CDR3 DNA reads TGTGCCAGCAAACGGACAGGTGCCTACAATGAGCAGTTCTTC. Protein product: CASKRTGAYNEQFF.

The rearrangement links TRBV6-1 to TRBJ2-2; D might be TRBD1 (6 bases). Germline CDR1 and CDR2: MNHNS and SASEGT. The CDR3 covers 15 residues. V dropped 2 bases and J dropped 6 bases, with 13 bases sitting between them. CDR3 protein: CASSELTGQPGELFF. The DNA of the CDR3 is TGTGCCAGCAGTGAACTAACGGGACAACCCGGGGAGCTGTTTTTT.

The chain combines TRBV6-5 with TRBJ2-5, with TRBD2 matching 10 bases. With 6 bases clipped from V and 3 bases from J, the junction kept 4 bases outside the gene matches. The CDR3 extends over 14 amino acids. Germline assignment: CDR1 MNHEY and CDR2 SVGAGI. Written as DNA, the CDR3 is TGTGCCAGCAGCTTTCTAGCGGGAGAAGAGACCCAGTACTTC. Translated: CASSFLAGEETQYF.

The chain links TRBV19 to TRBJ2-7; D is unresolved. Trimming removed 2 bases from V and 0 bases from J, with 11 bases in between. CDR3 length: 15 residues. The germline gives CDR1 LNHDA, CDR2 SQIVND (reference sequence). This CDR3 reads CASSISSRPSYEQYF. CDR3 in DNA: TGTGCCAGTAGTATATCTTCCAGGCCCTCCTACGAGCAGTACTTC.

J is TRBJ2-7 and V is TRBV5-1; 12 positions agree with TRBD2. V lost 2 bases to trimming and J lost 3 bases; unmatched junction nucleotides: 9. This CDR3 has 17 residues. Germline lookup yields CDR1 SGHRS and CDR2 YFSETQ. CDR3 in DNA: TGCGCCAGCAGCTTACCTAGCGGGAGGGCCGTCGGCTACGAGCAGTACTTC. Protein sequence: CASSLPSGRAVGYEQYF.

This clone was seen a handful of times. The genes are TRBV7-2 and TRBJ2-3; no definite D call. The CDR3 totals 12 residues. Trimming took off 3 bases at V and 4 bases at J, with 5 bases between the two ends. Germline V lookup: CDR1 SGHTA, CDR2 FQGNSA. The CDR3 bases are TGTGCCAGCAGCTTTTCCGCAGATACGCAGTATTTT. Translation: CASSFSADTQYF.

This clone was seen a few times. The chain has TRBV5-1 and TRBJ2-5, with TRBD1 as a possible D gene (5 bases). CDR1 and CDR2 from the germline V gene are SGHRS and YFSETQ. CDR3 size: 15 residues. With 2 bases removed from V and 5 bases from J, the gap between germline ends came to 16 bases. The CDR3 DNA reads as TGCGCCAGCAGCTTAAATTATGGACAAAGGGAGACCCAGTACTTC. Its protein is CASSLNYGQRETQYF.